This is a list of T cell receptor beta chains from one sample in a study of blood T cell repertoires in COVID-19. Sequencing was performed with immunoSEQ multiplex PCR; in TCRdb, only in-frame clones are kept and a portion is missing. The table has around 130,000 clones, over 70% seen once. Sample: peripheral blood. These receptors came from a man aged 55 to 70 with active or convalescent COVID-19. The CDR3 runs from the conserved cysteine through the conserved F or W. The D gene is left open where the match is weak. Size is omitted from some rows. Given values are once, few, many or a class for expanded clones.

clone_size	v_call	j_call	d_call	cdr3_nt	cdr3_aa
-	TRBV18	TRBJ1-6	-	TGTGCCAGCTCACCACCAGCGGGACGGGTTAATTCACCCCTCCACTTT	CASSPPAGRVNSPLHF
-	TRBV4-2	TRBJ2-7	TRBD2	TGTGCCAGCAGCCAAGAGGAGCTAGCGGGAGGGTTTTACTCCTACGAGCAGTACTTC	CASSQEELAGGFYSYEQYF
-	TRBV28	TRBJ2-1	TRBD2	TGTGCCAGCAGTTCGAGACTAGCGGGAGCCTACAATGAGCAGTTCTTC	CASSSRLAGAYNEQFF
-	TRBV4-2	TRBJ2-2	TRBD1	TGTGCCAGCAGCCCTCTTGGACAGGACAACACCGGGGAGCTGTTTTTT	CASSPLGQDNTGELFF
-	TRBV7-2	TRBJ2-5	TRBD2	TGTGCCAGCAGCCGCGGGAGCGAGACCCAGTACTTC	CASSRGSETQYF
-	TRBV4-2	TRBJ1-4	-	TGTGCCAGCAGCCAAAGGGACATTAATGAAAAACTGTTTTTT	CASSQRDINEKLFF
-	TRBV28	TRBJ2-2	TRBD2	TGTGCCAGCAGAAAAGGACTAGCGATAGACACCGGGGAGCTGTTTTTT	CASRKGLAIDTGELFF
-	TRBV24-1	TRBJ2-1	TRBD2	TGTGCCACCAGCGGAGGACCGGGAGGGCCAACTGAGCAGTTCTTC	CATSGGPGGPTEQFF
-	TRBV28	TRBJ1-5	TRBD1	TGTGCCAGCGGTCCAGGGGGCGCCTACAATCAGCCCCAGCATTTT	CASGPGGAYNQPQHF
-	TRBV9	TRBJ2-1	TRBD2	TGTGCCAGCAGCGCTCGTGGGACTAGCGGGTACAATGAGCAGTTCTTC	CASSARGTSGYNEQFF
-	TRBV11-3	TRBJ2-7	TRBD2	TGTGCCAGCAGCTTAGGTATTGAGCCTAGCGGGATCTCCTACGAGCAGTACTTC	CASSLGIEPSGISYEQYF
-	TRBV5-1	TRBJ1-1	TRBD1	TGCGCCAGCAGCTTGACAGGGGGCAAGGGTGTTTTCTTT	CASSLTGGKGVFF
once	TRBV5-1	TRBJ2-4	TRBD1	TGCGCCAGCAGCCTCGGGACAGTTGAAAACATTCAGTACTTC	CASSLGTVENIQYF
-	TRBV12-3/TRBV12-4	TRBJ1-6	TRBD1	TGTGCCAGCAGGTTACAGGGGAATTCACCCCTCCACTTT	CASRLQGNSPLHF
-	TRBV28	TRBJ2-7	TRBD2	TGTGCCAGCAGTTTAGGTTTAGCGGGAGGCGAGCAGTACTTC	CASSLGLAGGEQYF
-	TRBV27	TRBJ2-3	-	TGTGCCAGCAGTCTATTAGACGGAGGGGCCGGGAATAAGAGGGAGTATTTT	CASSLLDGGAGNKREYF
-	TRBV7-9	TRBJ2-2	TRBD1	TGTGCCAGCAGCTCCGGGACAGGGGTCAACACCGGGGAGCTGTTTTTT	CASSSGTGVNTGELFF
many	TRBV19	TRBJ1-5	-	TGTGCCAGTAGCCAGGGACACAATCAGCCCCAGCATTTT	CASSQGHNQPQHF
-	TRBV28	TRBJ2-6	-	TGTGCCAGCAGCCCCGCGGGCACTGCCTATTCTGGGGCCAACGTCCTGACTTTC	CASSPAGTAYSGANVLTF
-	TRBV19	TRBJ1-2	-	TGTGCCAGTTCCAACAGGAGGGCAGATAGCGATTATGGCTACACCTTC	CASSNRRADSDYGYTF
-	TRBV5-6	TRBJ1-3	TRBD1	TGTGCCAGCAGCTCACAGGGGGCTTCCTTCTCTGGAAACACCATATATTTT	CASSSQGASFSGNTIYF
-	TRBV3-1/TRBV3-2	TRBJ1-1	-	TGTGCCAGCAGCCAAGTTCGCGGCAGCACTGAAGCTTTCTTT	CASSQVRGSTEAFF
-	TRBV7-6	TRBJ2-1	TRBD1	TGTGCCAGCAGCTTAGGGTGGAAGGGCAGGGGGCATGTCTACAATGAGCAGTTCTTC	CASSLGWKGRGHVYNEQFF
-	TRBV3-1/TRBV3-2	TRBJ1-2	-	TGTGCCAGCAGCCAGAATCCCCTGGGGGCAGGCCCCTATGGCTACACCTTC	CASSQNPLGAGPYGYTF
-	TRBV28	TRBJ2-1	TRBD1	TGTGCCAGCAGTTTCGGACAGGGCGCCGACAATGAGCAGTTCTTC	CASSFGQGADNEQFF
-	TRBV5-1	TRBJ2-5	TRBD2	TGCGCCAGCAGCCCGGGGGGAGAGACCCAGTACTTC	CASSPGGETQYF
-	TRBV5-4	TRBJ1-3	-	TGTGCCAGCAGCTCGGCAGGACTGAGCTCTGGAAACACCATATATTTT	CASSSAGLSSGNTIYF
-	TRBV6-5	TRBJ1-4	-	TGTGCCAGCGGCCGGGTGCGTGATGAAAAACTGTTTTTT	CASGRVRDEKLFF
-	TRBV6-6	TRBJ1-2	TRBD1	TGTGCCAGCCAAGCTTCCGGGACAGGTGTAAGCTATGGCTACACCTTC	CASQASGTGVSYGYTF
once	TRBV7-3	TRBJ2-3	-	TGTGCCAGCAGCCCCCAGGGGGGCTTAAAAACTAGCACAGATACGCAGTATTTT	CASSPQGGLKTSTDTQYF
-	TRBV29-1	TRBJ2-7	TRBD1	TGCAGCGTTGTGGGACAGAGGGTAACCGGGGAGCAGTACTTC	CSVVGQRVTGEQYF
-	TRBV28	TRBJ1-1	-	TGTGCCAGCAGTTTACAGAACACTGAAGCTTTCTTT	CASSLQNTEAFF
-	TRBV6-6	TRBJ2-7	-	TGTGCCAGCAGCTCTCAGGGTCGCGAGCAGTACTTC	CASSSQGREQYF
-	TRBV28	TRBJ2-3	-	TGTGCCAGCGGGGGGGCGGGATTAACAGATACGCAGTATTTT	CASGGAGLTDTQYF
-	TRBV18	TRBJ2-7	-	TGTGCCAGCTCACCACCGTCACAGGGTGTCTACGAGCAGTACTTC	CASSPPSQGVYEQYF
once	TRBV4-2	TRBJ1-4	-	TGTGCCAGCAGCCAAGATAGGCGGTTTAATGAAAAACTGTTTTTT	CASSQDRRFNEKLFF
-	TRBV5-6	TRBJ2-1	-	TGTGCCAGCAGTTCCACGCTCCGGGGTGAGCAGTTCTTC	CASSSTLRGEQFF
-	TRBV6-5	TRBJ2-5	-	TGTGCCAGCCCCGGAGGGGAGACCCAGTACTTC	CASPGGETQYF
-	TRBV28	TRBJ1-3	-	TGTGCCAGCAAACCGGGGGGTACTGGAAACACCATATATTTT	CASKPGGTGNTIYF
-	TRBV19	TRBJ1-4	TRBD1	TGTGCCAGTAGTATGACAGGGGCTATATCGGAAAAACTGTTTTTT	CASSMTGAISEKLFF
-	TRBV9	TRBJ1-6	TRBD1	TGTGCCAGCAGCAAACCTACCGGGACAGCTAATTCACCCCTCCACTTT	CASSKPTGTANSPLHF
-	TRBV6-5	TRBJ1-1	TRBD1	TGTGCCAGCAGGGTAAAGACAGGGCAGCTCACTGAAGCTTTCTTT	CASRVKTGQLTEAFF
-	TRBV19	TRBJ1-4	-	TGTGCCAGTAGTAGGAACAGCAATAATGAAAAACTGTTTTTT	CASSRNSNNEKLFF
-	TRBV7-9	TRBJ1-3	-	TGTGCCAGCAGCCCGACTGGCAACTCTGGAAACACCATATATTTT	CASSPTGNSGNTIYF
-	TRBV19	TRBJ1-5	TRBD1	TGTGCCAGTAGTGCACGCTTGACAGGGGGAGGCAATCAGCCCCAGCATTTT	CASSARLTGGGNQPQHF
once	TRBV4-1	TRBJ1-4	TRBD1	TGCGCCAGCAGCTCACGGCCGGGACAGCCTAATGAAAAACTGTTTTTT	CASSSRPGQPNEKLFF
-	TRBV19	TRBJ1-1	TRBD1	TGTGCCAGTAGTACCGGACAGGGGAGCGCTGAAGCTTTCTTT	CASSTGQGSAEAFF
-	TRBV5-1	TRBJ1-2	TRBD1	TGCGCCAGCAGCATGGGACAGGGGGCATATGGCTACACCTTC	CASSMGQGAYGYTF
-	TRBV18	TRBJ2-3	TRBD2	TGTGCCAGCTCACCACTGACTCCGACTAGCGGAGACACAGATACGCAGTATTTT	CASSPLTPTSGDTDTQYF
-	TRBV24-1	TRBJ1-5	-	TGTGCCACCAGTGAAGCTGGCAATCAGCCCCAGCATTTT	CATSEAGNQPQHF
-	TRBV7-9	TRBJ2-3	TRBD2	TGTGCCAGCAGCTCGGGAGGAGATACGCAGTATTTT	CASSSGGDTQYF
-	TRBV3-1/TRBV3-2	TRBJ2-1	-	TGTGCCAGCAGCCCTACTGACAGGGAGCAGTTCTTC	CASSPTDREQFF
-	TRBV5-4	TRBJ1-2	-	TGTGCCAGCAGCCCGCCGGGGGGCCCGCTGGAGGGCTACACCTTC	CASSPPGGPLEGYTF
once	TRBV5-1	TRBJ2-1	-	TGCGCCAGCAGCTTGGTGGGACTCTCTAGCTCCTACAATGAGCAGTTCTTC	CASSLVGLSSSYNEQFF
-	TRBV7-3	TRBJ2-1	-	TGTGCCAGCAGCTTAAGTACAGGAACCTACAATGAGCAGTTCTTC	CASSLSTGTYNEQFF
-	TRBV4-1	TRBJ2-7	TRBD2	TGCGCCAGCAGCCAAGGACTAGCGGGAGGGTTCGAGCAGTACTTC	CASSQGLAGGFEQYF
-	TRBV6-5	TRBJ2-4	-	TGTGCCAGCAGCGGGAGTAGCTCGCACATTCAGTACTTC	CASSGSSSHIQYF